This T cell receptor (beta chain) is drawn from a study of blood T cell repertoires in COVID-19. Overall study: The United States, Italy and Spain provided the acute and convalescent COVID-19 samples. From T cells, B-cell-depleted T cells, or PBMCs came the material, which was cDNA or gDNA.

The authors' processing: The authors estimated nucleated cell counts from reference gene primer amplification. Data came from immunoSEQ multiplex PCR; TCRdb stores just in-frame clones and leaves some out. V, J and clone size were drawn from that table, and D and trimming were deduced from the DNA. The table shows hundreds of thousands of clones, with roughly 80% occurring only once. Germline loops: CDR1 GTSNPN, CDR2 SVGIG (reference sequence). V lost 1 base to trimming and J lost 2 bases, with 9 bases between them. The CDR3 loop spans 14 amino acids. Seattle patients were enrolled while actively infected and followed longitudinally.

The sequencing input was peripheral blood. The clonotype was recovered from an elderly woman with COVID-19, enrolled during active disease. The chain employs TRBV30 and TRBJ1-3, with D maybe TRBD1 (5 bases). In DNA, the CDR3 is TGTGCCTGGAGTGATGTGGGGCCTGGAAACACCATATATTTT. Amino acid sequence: CAWSDVGPGNTIYF. The full variable domain, rest sourced from reference TRBV30 and TRBJ1-3, is SQTIHQWPATLVQPVGSPLSLECTVEGTSNPNLYWYRQAAGRGLQLLFYSVGIGQISSEVPQNLSASRPQDRQFILSSKKLLLSDSGFYLCAWSDVGPGNTIYFGEGSWLTVV.